A single sample is the source of the 26 T cell receptor beta chains below, sequenced in a study of identical twins. MiXCR, run by TCRdb on the 5' RACE reads, gives a single entry per CDR3 protein. The sample shows about 570,000 distinct CDR3 sequences, around a tenth of them seen only once. The sample also formed part of further work on yellow fever vaccine responses in identical twins.

The specimen sequenced was PBMCs. The receptor set was obtained from a woman aged 18-30 years in good health.

The chain is built from TRBV14 and TRBJ2-7, with D perhaps TRBD1 (5 bases). Germline loops: CDR1 SGHDN, CDR2 FVKESK. The CDR3 is 15 residues long. V was pared by 1 base and J by 9 bases, with 19 bases between. The CDR3 region has the DNA TGTGCCAGCAGCCAAGTAGGGGCCGGCTCTACAGGGCAGTACTTC. This translates into CASSQVGAGSTGQYF.

This clonotype was found a few times. The rearrangement uses TRBV7-9 and TRBJ2-7, with 8 bases aligning to TRBD1. Losses at the gene ends were 0 bases for V and 5 bases for J; bases not matched to a gene: 9. Per germline, CDR1 SEHNR and CDR2 FQNEAQ (reference sequence). The CDR3 runs to 16 residues. The CDR3 DNA sequence: TGTGCCAGCAGCTTAGCGCCGGGCCAGGGGGCCCACGAGCAGTACTTC. This codes for CASSLAPGQGAHEQYF. Supplemented by reference TRBV7-9 and TRBJ2-7, the full variable domain reads DTGVSQNPRHKITKRGQNVTFRCDPISEHNRLYWYRQTLGQGPEFLTYFQNEAQLEKSRLLSDRFSAERPKGSFSTLEIQRTEQGDSAMYLCASSLAPGQGAHEQYFGPGTRLTVT.

This clonotype has a handful of counts. The V and J genes are TRBV7-9 and TRBJ2-2; D may be TRBD2 (6 bases). The V gene's germline CDR1 is SEHNR and CDR2 FQNEAQ (reference sequence). V lost 4 bases to trimming and J lost 1 base, with 13 bases between them. The CDR3 spans 16 residues. In DNA, the CDR3 is TGTGCCAGCAGCTCCCTGCGACTAGTGAACACCGGGGAGCTGTTTTTT. Its translation is CASSSLRLVNTGELFF.

V and J are TRBV18 and TRBJ2-7; no reliable D call. Looked up from germline, CDR1 is KGHSH and CDR2 is LQKENI. The CDR3 covers 14 residues. Trimming shortened V by 3 bases and J by 3 bases, and 12 bases separated the two germline ends. The CDR3, as DNA: TGTGCCAGCTCACCTGGTGTCAGGAACTACGAGCAGTACTTC. It specifies CASSPGVRNYEQYF.

This clonotype has just a few counts. V is TRBV3-1 and J is TRBJ1-1; TRBD1 agrees at 7 bases. The ends lost 5 bases at V and 5 bases at J; junction bases unmatched: 5. This CDR3 region has 13 residues. The germline V gene has CDR1 LGHDT and CDR2 YNNKEL (reference sequence). CDR3 amino acids: CASSSQGYTEAFF. CDR3 DNA: TGTGCCAGCAGCTCACAGGGGTATACTGAAGCTTTCTTT.

This chain uses TRBV4-3 with TRBJ2-7; D ambiguous. From germline, CDR1 is LGHNA and CDR2 YSLEER. V was pared by 1 base and J by 5 bases, with 9 bases between. This CDR3 spans 13 amino acids. CDR3 sequence (DNA): TGCGCCAGCAGCCAAGGGTCGGAAAACGAGCAGTACTTC. Translating gives CASSQGSENEQYF.

The chain joins TRBV6-2 or TRBV6-3 to TRBJ2-4; TRBD2 aligns across 11 bases. The CDR3 contains 15 residues. Losses at the gene ends were 6 bases for V and 4 bases for J; bases not matched to a gene: 5. The V gene's germline CDR1 is MNHEY and CDR2 SVGEGT. The CDR3 DNA reads as TGTGCCAGCAGAAACCTAGCGGGAGGAAAAAACATTCAGTACTTC. Protein product: CASRNLAGGKNIQYF.

The CDR3 protein is CSARDVGVREQYF. The CDR3 DNA reads as TGCAGTGCTAGAGATGTAGGGGTCCGCGAGCAGTACTTC. J is TRBJ2-7 and V is TRBV20-1; TRBD1 is a possible D gene (5 bases). This CDR3 has 13 amino acids. Germline V lookup: CDR1 DFQATT, CDR2 SNEGSKA (reference sequence). Trimming left V 0 bases short and J 6 bases short, with 12 bases between.

The chain couples TRBV20-1 to TRBJ2-6; D ambiguous. The CDR3 runs 16 residues. Germline V gene sequence: CDR1 DFQATT, CDR2 SNEGSKA (reference sequence). Between the trimmed V and J ends, which lost 0 bases and 0 bases, there was a span of 9 bases. CDR3 nucleotides: TGCAGTGCTAGAGAAGGCAGCATCTCTGGGGCCAACGTCCTGACTTTC. This gives the protein CSAREGSISGANVLTF.

This clonotype was counted many times. The genes are TRBV12-3 or TRBV12-4 and TRBJ2-7; 8 nucleotides align to TRBD1. V lost 5 bases and J lost 6; bases outside the gene matches: 6. CDR3 length: 13 residues. Here the CDR3 DNA reads TGTGCCAGCAGTGCCGTACAGGGGGGCGAGCAGTACTTC. This gives the protein CASSAVQGGEQYF.

This clonotype was observed a few times. The chain couples TRBV10-3 to TRBJ2-7, with TRBD1 identical over 10 bases. Looked up from germline, CDR1 is ENHRY and CDR2 is SYGVKD. This CDR3 has 13 amino acids. V shed 7 bases and J 6 bases; nucleotides not matched to a gene: 6. This CDR3 is CAIKSGTGVEQYF. The CDR3 DNA is TGTGCCATCAAATCCGGGACAGGGGTCGAGCAGTACTTC.

There are a few counts of this clonotype. The chain is built from TRBV11-3 and TRBJ2-1, with D possibly TRBD2 on 6 matching bases. V lost 5 bases, J lost 6 bases, and 17 bases lay in between. This CDR3 region has 15 residues. Germline V gene sequence: CDR1 SGHNT, CDR2 YENEEA. DNA for the CDR3: TGTGCCAGCAGCCCAAAGACTAGTTCGGGCAATGAGCAGTTCTTC. It specifies CASSPKTSSGNEQFF.

This clonotype was observed a few times. The rearrangement uses TRBV4-3 and TRBJ2-7; D is undetermined. Germline V lookup: CDR1 LGHNA, CDR2 YSLEER. This CDR3 spans 15 amino acids. Trimming shortened V by 2 bases and J by 0 bases, and 11 bases separated the two germline ends. The CDR3 spells CASSQRAHFSYEQYF. CDR3 sequence (DNA): TGCGCCAGCAGCCAAAGGGCCCATTTCTCCTACGAGCAGTACTTC.

The J gene is TRBJ1-1, the V gene TRBV4-2; D is ambiguous. The CDR3 is made up of 14 amino acids. CDR1 and CDR2 from the germline V gene are LGHNA and YNFKEQ. Trimming removed 6 bases at V and 3 bases at J, with 14 bases between. The CDR3 protein is CASRIGESYTEAFF. The CDR3 DNA is TGTGCCAGCAGAATTGGGGAATCTTACACTGAAGCTTTCTTT.

This clonotype was counted between two and nine times. The chain has TRBV7-6 and TRBJ2-6, with a weak D call TRBD1 (6 bases). V lost 5 bases, J lost 0 bases, and 20 bases lay in between. Per germline, CDR1 SGHVS and CDR2 FNYEAQ. CDR3 length: 19 amino acids. The DNA of the CDR3 is TGTGCCAGCAGCCCCCCCGTAGTCAAGGGGGTCTCTGGGGCCAACGTCCTGACTTTC. Protein product: CASSPPVVKGVSGANVLTF. The entire variable domain, with the rest obtained from reference TRBV7-6 and TRBJ2-6, is as follows: GAGVSQSPRYKVTKRGQDVALRCDPISGHVSLYWYRQALGQGPEFLTYFNYEAQQDKSGLPNDRFSAERPEGSISTLTIQRTEQRDSAMYRCASSPPVVKGVSGANVLTFGAGSRLTVL.

Ten or more counts support this clonotype. The V call is TRBV6-1, the J call TRBJ2-3, with a tentative D call TRBD1 (6 bases). The CDR3 extends over 14 amino acids. CDR1 and CDR2 from the germline V gene are MNHNS and SASEGT. Trimming stripped 4 bases from V and 1 base from J, with 9 bases between. The CDR3 loop reads CASSGRTGTDTQYF. CDR3 sequence (DNA): TGTGCCAGCAGTGGTCGGACAGGCACAGATACGCAGTATTTT.

The chain couples TRBV14 to TRBJ2-2, with TRBD1 matching over 7 bases. The CDR3 has 14 residues. Trimming at V came to 5 bases and at J to 5 bases, leaving 5 bases not matched to a gene. Germline assignment: CDR1 SGHDN and CDR2 FVKESK. As DNA, the CDR3 is TGTGCCAGCAGCTACCGGGACAGAACCGGGGAGCTGTTTTTT. Protein product: CASSYRDRTGELFF.

This clonotype was counted many times. This sequence joins TRBV6-2 or TRBV6-3 and TRBJ2-1; maybe TRBD2 (6 bases). CDR3 length equals 13 residues. The germline gives CDR1 MNHEY, CDR2 SVGEGT. V lost 6 bases, J lost 7 bases, and 13 bases lay in between. CDR3 region: CASSLGTRNEQFF. CDR3 nucleotide sequence: TGTGCCAGCAGCCTCGGGACTCGAAATGAGCAGTTCTTC.

This clonotype was recorded at least ten times. V gene TRBV27 combines with J gene TRBJ2-3; 10 bases are a match to TRBD1. Germline assignment: CDR1 MNHEY and CDR2 SMNVEV (reference sequence). CDR3 size: 15 residues. The V segment lost 4 bases and the J segment 4 bases; nucleotides outside the gene matches: 5. CDR3 amino acids: CASSWDRGLADTQYF. Written as DNA, the CDR3 is TGTGCCAGCAGTTGGGACAGGGGTTTGGCAGATACGCAGTATTTT.

This clonotype was seen more than once but under ten times. This sequence joins TRBV20-1 and TRBJ2-7; a weak D match, TRBD2 (7 bases). V lost 5 bases to trimming and J lost 2 bases, with 16 bases between them. Per germline, CDR1 DFQATT and CDR2 SNEGSKA (reference sequence). CDR3 size: 14 residues. The CDR3 is CSAQWGGSTYEQYF. The CDR3 DNA reads as TGCAGTGCTCAATGGGGGGGCAGCACCTACGAGCAGTACTTC.

This clonotype was seen repeatedly, ten times or more. The rearrangement links TRBV28 to TRBJ2-7; D remains unclear. Looked up from germline, CDR1 is MDHEN and CDR2 is SYDVKM. Trimming cost V 3 bases and J 6 bases, with 12 bases left between them. The CDR3 length is 13 residues. The CDR3 region is CASSLVNLGEQYF. The CDR3 DNA follows: TGTGCCAGCAGTTTGGTCAATCTTGGCGAGCAGTACTTC.

This clonotype was counted ten times or more. The chain recombines TRBV4-2 with TRBJ2-2; no clear D gene. Trimming stripped 1 base from V and 7 bases from J, with 4 bases between. The CDR3 runs to 12 residues. Germline values: CDR1 LGHNA, CDR2 YNFKEQ. CDR3 nucleotide sequence: TGTGCCAGCAGCCAAGTTGACGGGGAGCTGTTTTTT. Its protein product is CASSQVDGELFF.

The table lists this clonotype with a few counts. This chain joins TRBV11-3 and TRBJ2-2, with 8 bases fitting TRBD1. J lost 4 bases, V lost 5 bases, and 9 bases had no gene match. This CDR3 is 16 amino acids long. CDR1 is SGHNT, CDR2 YENEEA, per germline. The CDR3 region is CASSPSQGAGTGELFF. The CDR3, as DNA: TGTGCCAGCAGCCCCTCCCAGGGGGCGGGCACCGGGGAGCTGTTTTTT. Based on the CDR3 plus reference TRBV11-3 and TRBJ2-2, the full variable domain is EAGVVQSPRYKIIEKKQPVAFWCNPISGHNTLYWYLQNLGQGPELLIRYENEEAVDDSQLPKDRFSAERLKGVDSTLKIQPAELGDSAVYLCASSPSQGAGTGELFFGEGSRLTVL.

This clonotype was detected only a few times. This rearrangement joins TRBV20-1 to TRBJ1-5, with D hard to call. V was cut by 5 bases and J by 10 bases, with 9 bases left in between. Germline loops: CDR1 DFQATT, CDR2 SNEGSKA (reference sequence). The CDR3 extends over 10 amino acids. The chain's CDR3 is CSAASSPQHF. CDR3 DNA: TGCAGTGCTGCGTCCAGCCCCCAGCATTTT.

The rearrangement links TRBV5-1 to TRBJ2-5; 9 bases are a match to TRBD1. V gave up 4 bases and J gave up 3 bases; unmatched junction bases: 7. CDR3 length equals 15 residues. The germline V gene encodes CDR1 SGHRS and CDR2 YFSETQ. The DNA of the CDR3 is TGCGCCAGCAGCCCCTCGACAGGGGGGGAAGAGACCCAGTACTTC. Translating gives CASSPSTGGEETQYF.

This clonotype has ten or more counts. The chain joins TRBV10-3 to TRBJ2-7, with 9 bases aligning to TRBD1. This CDR3 is built from 17 residues. V gave up 6 bases and J gave up 2 bases; unmatched junction bases: 14. Germline V gives CDR1 ENHRY, CDR2 SYGVKD. The CDR3 reads CAISDLGQGPDPYEQYF. In DNA form, the CDR3 reads TGTGCCATCAGCGACCTGGGACAGGGCCCCGATCCCTACGAGCAGTACTTC.